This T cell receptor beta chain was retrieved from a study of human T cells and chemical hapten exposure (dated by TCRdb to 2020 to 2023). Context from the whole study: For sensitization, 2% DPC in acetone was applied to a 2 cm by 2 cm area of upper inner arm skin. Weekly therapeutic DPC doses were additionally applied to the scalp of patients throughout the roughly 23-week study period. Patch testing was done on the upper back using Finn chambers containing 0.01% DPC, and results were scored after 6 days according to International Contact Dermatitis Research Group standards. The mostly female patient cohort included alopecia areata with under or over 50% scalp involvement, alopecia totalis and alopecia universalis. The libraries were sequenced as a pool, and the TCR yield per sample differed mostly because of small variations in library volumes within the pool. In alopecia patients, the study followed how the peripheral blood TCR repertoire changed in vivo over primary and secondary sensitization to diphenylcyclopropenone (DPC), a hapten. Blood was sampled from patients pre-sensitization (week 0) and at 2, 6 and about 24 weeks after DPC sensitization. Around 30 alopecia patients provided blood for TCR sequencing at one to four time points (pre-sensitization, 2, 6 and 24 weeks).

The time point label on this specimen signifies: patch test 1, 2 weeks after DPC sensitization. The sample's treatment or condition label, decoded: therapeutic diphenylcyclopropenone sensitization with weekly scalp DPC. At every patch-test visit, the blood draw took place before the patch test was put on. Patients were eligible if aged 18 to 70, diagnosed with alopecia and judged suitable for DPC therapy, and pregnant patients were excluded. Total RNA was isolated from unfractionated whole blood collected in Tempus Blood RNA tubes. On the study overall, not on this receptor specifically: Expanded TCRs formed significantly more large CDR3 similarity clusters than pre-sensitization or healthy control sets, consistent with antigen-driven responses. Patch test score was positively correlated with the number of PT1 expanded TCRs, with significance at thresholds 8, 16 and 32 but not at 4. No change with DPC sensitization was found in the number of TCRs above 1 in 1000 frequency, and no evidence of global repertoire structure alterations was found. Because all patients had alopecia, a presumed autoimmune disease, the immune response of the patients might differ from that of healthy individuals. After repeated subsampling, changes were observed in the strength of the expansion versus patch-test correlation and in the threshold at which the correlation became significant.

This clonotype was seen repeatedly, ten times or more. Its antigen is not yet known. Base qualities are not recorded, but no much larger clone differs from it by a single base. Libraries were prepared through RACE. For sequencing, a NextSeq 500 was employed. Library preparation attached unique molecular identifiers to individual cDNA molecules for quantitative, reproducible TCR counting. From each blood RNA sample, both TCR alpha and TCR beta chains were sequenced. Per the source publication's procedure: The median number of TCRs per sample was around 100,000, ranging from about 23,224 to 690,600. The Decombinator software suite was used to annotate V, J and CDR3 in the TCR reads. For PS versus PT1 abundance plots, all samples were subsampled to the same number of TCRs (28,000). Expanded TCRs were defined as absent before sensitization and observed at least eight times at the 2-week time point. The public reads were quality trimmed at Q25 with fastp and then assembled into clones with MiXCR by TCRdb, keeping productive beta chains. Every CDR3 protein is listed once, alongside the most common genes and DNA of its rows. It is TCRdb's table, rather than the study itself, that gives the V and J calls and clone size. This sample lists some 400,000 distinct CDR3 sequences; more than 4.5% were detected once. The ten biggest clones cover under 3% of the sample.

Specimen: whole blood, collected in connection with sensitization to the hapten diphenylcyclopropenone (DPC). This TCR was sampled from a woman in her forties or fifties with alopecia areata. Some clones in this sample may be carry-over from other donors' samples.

The nucleotide sequence reads as follows: TGTGCCAGCAGCTCAGGACAGGGGGGCGCCTATGGCTACACCTTC. It codes for CASSSGQGGAYGYTF. In this chain, TRBV7-2 is recombined with TRBJ1-2; TRBD1 aligns with 10 central bases. In the germline V gene, CDR1 corresponds to SGHTA and CDR2 to FQGNSA. The CDR3 has 15 amino acids, counting the end cysteine and phenylalanine. Only the CDR3 portion is preserved as DNA: 45 bases, with reading frame beginning at the first base. After removal of 4 bases from V and 4 bases from J, the junction retains 6 bases not matched to a gene.